The rows below give T cell receptor beta chains drawn from one sample of a study of blood T cell repertoires in COVID-19. The data were produced by immunoSEQ multiplex PCR, yet TCRdb's version contains in-frame clones alone and is incomplete. The table lists under 250,000 clones, approximately 90% of them singletons. Specimen: peripheral blood. All receptors derive from a woman in her thirties with COVID-19, enrolled during active disease. Each CDR3 is given without its conserved first and last residue. For some rows the clone size is stated as once, few or many, or as a class when expanded; others skip it.

TRBJ1-5 TRBV15 . ATSRDVSGPQH
TRBJ2-1 TRBV30 . AWSGGLAGGNEQF
TRBJ2-4 TRBV20-1 . SAREAVQY
TRBJ2-3 TRBV3-1/TRBV3-2 . ASSGTSGRTDTQY
TRBJ2-3 TRBV4-3 . ASSQMPWASGSTSTDTQY
TRBJ2-5 TRBV10-2 . ATSGGAMRGKETQY
TRBJ2-5 TRBV6-5 . ASSPRHGLETQY
TRBJ1-1 TRBV11-2 . ASSSLTGVSLTF
TRBJ1-1 TRBV5-4 once ASSSQGGYTEAF
TRBJ1-3 TRBV3-1/TRBV3-2 few ASSQDSRRNTIY
TRBJ2-1 TRBV15 . ATSRVLASSYNEQF
TRBJ1-4 TRBV27 . ASSRQGALEKLF
TRBJ2-1 TRBV9 . ASSVAQGAGDEQF
TRBJ1-2 TRBV11-3 . ASSLDGSTGGYT
TRBJ2-1 TRBV6-4 . ASSALAGGPYNEQF
TRBJ2-3 TRBV5-4 . ASSLVTGGTDTQY
TRBJ2-7 TRBV3-1/TRBV3-2 . ASQGLAGGTYEQY
TRBJ1-5 TRBV6-5 few ASGRRGGQPQH
TRBJ1-5 TRBV10-2 . ATRGGSPKGINQPQH
TRBJ2-1 TRBV4-2 . ASSQDQLGSPYNEQF
TRBJ2-1 TRBV5-4 . ASSPETGVYEQF
TRBJ1-6 TRBV7-9 once ASSLGSGLRDSPLH
TRBJ2-1 TRBV4-2 . ASSQEVGGTSDEQF
TRBJ2-1 TRBV27 few ASSFMTGGHEQF
TRBJ2-1 TRBV24-1 once ASGSVVEQF
TRBJ2-7 TRBV4-1 . ASSQDLATPYEQY
TRBJ1-5 TRBV27 . ASSLRGDQPQH
TRBJ1-2 TRBV27 . ASSSWTGGTGDYGYT
TRBJ2-3 TRBV5-1 . ASSLVTSGGGQAQY
TRBJ2-2 TRBV4-2 . ASSLAGMNTGELF
TRBJ1-6 TRBV7-9 . ASSLTGNSPLH
TRBJ2-3 TRBV4-1 . ASSQGAVLGRTDTQY
TRBJ1-3 TRBV19 . ASSGREGADGNTIY
TRBJ2-3 TRBV6-4 . ASSGGGADTQY
TRBJ1-1 TRBV27 . ASSSSYNPTGGMGTEAF
TRBJ2-1 TRBV5-1 . ASRTTSGVDNEQF
TRBJ2-5 TRBV4-3 . ASSQEYVESGGTQETQY
TRBJ2-7 TRBV5-1 . ASSLDGGSPYEQY
TRBJ2-1 TRBV4-1 . ASSLSTNFRLAENNEQF
TRBJ2-1 TRBV5-1 . ASSLVDSFVNEQF
TRBJ2-1 TRBV5-8 . ASSWGWGGEQF
TRBJ2-3 TRBV6-2/TRBV6-3 . ASSATTGTDTQY
TRBJ2-3 TRBV28 . ASRTHRGKASTDTQY
TRBJ2-5 TRBV3-1/TRBV3-2 . ASSQDWGQGETQY
TRBJ2-3 TRBV25-1 . ASSEFSGGTDTQY
TRBJ2-1 TRBV7-2 . ASSTLHGQGQYNEQF
TRBJ2-5 TRBV19 . ASSIQSRGRETQY
TRBJ1-6 TRBV12-3/TRBV12-4 . ASSLEEYSPLH
TRBJ2-6 TRBV18 . ASSPPRKRGANVLT
TRBJ2-6 TRBV7-9 . ASSLGQGPSGANVLT